This note documents a single T cell receptor beta chain sequence. The V end lost 0 bases, the J end lost 2 bases, and 6 bases lay between the germline ends. The CDR3 length is 14 residues. In germline, CDR1 is MGHRA, CDR2 YSYEKL. MiXCR, applied by TCRdb to the 5' RACE reads, yields one record per CDR3 protein. The sample carries 80,000 to 95,000 distinct CDR3 sequences, approximately 13% recorded once. The data stem from a study of early T cells in non-severe SARS-CoV-2 infection. The sample taken for sequencing was whole blood. This receptor was obtained from an adult who was a healthcare worker with PCR-confirmed SARS-CoV-2 infection or an uninfected control (not recorded which). The chain employs TRBV4-1 and TRBJ2-3, with D unclear. The CDR3: CASSQDRTTDTQYF. CDR3 DNA: TGCGCCAGCAGCCAAGATCGGACCACAGATACGCAGTATTTT.